These T cell receptor beta chains were read from a single sample in a study of regulatory T cells in long-lasting Graves disease. TCRdb reprocessed the multiplex PCR reads via MiXCR and lists one record per CDR3 protein. This repertoire shows 450,000 to 600,000 distinct CDR3 sequences, 15% to 20% found once; its top ten account for 10% to 15%. These data are also associated with another study on T cells in Graves' hyperthyroidism and ophthalmopathy.

The starting material was peripheral blood mononuclear cells (PBMCs), obtained at new diagnosis, from a patient treated with antithyroid drugs. These receptors all stem from a man in his forties with Graves disease. CDR3s include the opening cysteine and the closing phenylalanine or tryptophan. Fields, in order: V gene, D gene, J gene, clone size, CDR3 length, CDR3 protein, CDR3 DNA. D genes are given only for firm matches. Clone sizes are given selectively: once, few, many, or a class where the clone is expanded.

v_gene: TRBV12-3/TRBV12-4; d_gene: .; j_gene: TRBJ1-2; abundance: .; len: 16; CDR3aa: CASSFGLGPGIVRYTF; CDR3nt: TGTGCCAGCAGTTTTGGATTAGGGCCCGGCATTGTCCGCTACACCTTC
v_gene: TRBV12-3/TRBV12-4; d_gene: TRBD1; j_gene: TRBJ2-5; abundance: many; len: 15; CDR3aa: CASSQSTGGAETQYF; CDR3nt: TGTGCCAGCAGCCAATCGACAGGGGGTGCGGAGACCCAGTACTTC
v_gene: TRBV24-1; d_gene: TRBD1; j_gene: TRBJ2-5; abundance: many; len: 14; CDR3aa: CATSGGTGGETQYF; CDR3nt: TGTGCCACCAGTGGTGGGACAGGGGGGGAGACCCAGTACTTC
v_gene: TRBV24-1; d_gene: .; j_gene: TRBJ2-3; abundance: medium-sized; len: 17; CDR3aa: CATSDQGRGGTTDTQYF; CDR3nt: TGTGCCACCAGTGATCAGGGCCGGGGAGGAACCACAGATACGCAGTATTTT
v_gene: TRBV12-3/TRBV12-4; d_gene: TRBD1; j_gene: TRBJ2-2; abundance: many; len: 16; CDR3aa: CASSPKGAGNTGELFF; CDR3nt: TGTGCCAGCAGTCCGAAGGGGGCAGGGAACACCGGGGAGCTGTTTTTT
v_gene: TRBV5-1; d_gene: .; j_gene: TRBJ2-1; abundance: many; len: 14; CDR3aa: CASSLGWAYNEQFF; CDR3nt: TGCGCCAGCAGCTTGGGTTGGGCCTACAATGAGCAGTTCTTC
v_gene: TRBV28; d_gene: .; j_gene: TRBJ1-6; abundance: many; len: 15; CDR3aa: CASSLSTVLNSPLHF; CDR3nt: TGTGCCAGCAGTCTTTCGACAGTTCTCAATTCACCCCTCCACTTT
v_gene: TRBV28; d_gene: .; j_gene: TRBJ1-2; abundance: many; len: 12; CDR3aa: CASSLYRVGYTF; CDR3nt: TGTGCCAGCAGTTTATACAGGGTTGGCTACACCTTC
v_gene: TRBV6-2/TRBV6-3; d_gene: TRBD1; j_gene: TRBJ2-1; abundance: .; len: 16; CDR3aa: CASSYAGTGGVNEQFF; CDR3nt: TGTGCCAGCAGTTACGCCGGGACAGGGGGTGTCAATGAGCAGTTCTTC
v_gene: TRBV11-2; d_gene: TRBD1; j_gene: TRBJ2-7; abundance: few; len: 14; CDR3aa: CASSQDRQGPRQYF; CDR3nt: TGTGCCAGCAGCCAGGACCGACAGGGCCCGAGGCAGTACTTC
v_gene: TRBV7-2; d_gene: .; j_gene: TRBJ2-5; abundance: few; len: 16; CDR3aa: CASSLVASANQETQYF; CDR3nt: TGTGCCAGCAGCTTAGTCGCTAGCGCCAACCAAGAGACCCAGTACTTC
v_gene: TRBV28; d_gene: .; j_gene: TRBJ2-4; abundance: few; len: 15; CDR3aa: CASSTLGDTENIQYF; CDR3nt: TGTGCCAGCAGTACCTTGGGTGATACTGAAAACATTCAGTACTTC
v_gene: TRBV9; d_gene: TRBD2; j_gene: TRBJ2-3; abundance: few; len: 16; CDR3aa: CASSVVGGRATDTQYF; CDR3nt: TGTGCCAGCAGCGTAGTTGGCGGGAGGGCCACAGATACGCAGTATTTT
v_gene: TRBV30; d_gene: .; j_gene: TRBJ1-1; abundance: few; len: 13; CDR3aa: CAWSAGLNTEAFF; CDR3nt: TGTGCCTGGAGTGCAGGATTGAACACTGAAGCTTTCTTT
v_gene: TRBV7-9; d_gene: TRBD1; j_gene: TRBJ2-2; abundance: many; len: 16; CDR3aa: CASSLGQAVLPGELFF; CDR3nt: TGTGCCAGCAGCTTGGGACAGGCGGTATTACCCGGGGAGCTGTTTTTT
v_gene: TRBV7-8; d_gene: TRBD1; j_gene: TRBJ1-2; abundance: .; len: 14; CDR3aa: CASSSRQGEDGYTF; CDR3nt: TGTGCCAGCAGCTCTAGACAGGGGGAGGATGGCTACACCTTC
v_gene: TRBV18; d_gene: .; j_gene: TRBJ1-5; abundance: few; len: 15; CDR3aa: CASSLRPDTNQPQHF; CDR3nt: TGTGCCAGCTCGCTTCGCCCCGACACCAATCAGCCCCAGCATTTT
v_gene: TRBV5-4; d_gene: TRBD1; j_gene: TRBJ2-7; abundance: few; len: 13; CDR3aa: CASSWGQTYEQYF; CDR3nt: TGTGCCAGCAGCTGGGGACAGACCTACGAGCAGTACTTC
v_gene: TRBV12-3/TRBV12-4; d_gene: .; j_gene: TRBJ2-3; abundance: .; len: 13; CDR3aa: CASSKVYTDTQYF; CDR3nt: TGTGCCAGCAGTAAGGTCTACACAGATACGCAGTATTTT
v_gene: TRBV11-2; d_gene: .; j_gene: TRBJ2-5; abundance: many; len: 15; CDR3aa: CASSLRRTVQETQYF; CDR3nt: TGTGCCAGCAGCTTAAGGCGGACGGTTCAGGAGACCCAGTACTTC
v_gene: TRBV5-1; d_gene: TRBD2; j_gene: TRBJ2-3; abundance: many; len: 15; CDR3aa: CASSEGLLNTDTQYF; CDR3nt: TGTGCCAGCAGCGAGGGACTATTAAACACAGATACGCAGTATTTT
v_gene: TRBV29-1; d_gene: .; j_gene: TRBJ2-1; abundance: .; len: 15; CDR3aa: CSVEDMSSSYNEQFF; CDR3nt: TGCAGCGTTGAAGATATGAGTAGCTCCTACAATGAGCAGTTCTTC
v_gene: TRBV2; d_gene: TRBD2; j_gene: TRBJ2-3; abundance: .; len: 15; CDR3aa: CASSATSATTDTQYF; CDR3nt: TGTGCCAGCAGTGCGACTAGCGCGACCACAGATACGCAGTATTTT
v_gene: TRBV27; d_gene: TRBD1; j_gene: TRBJ2-5; abundance: few; len: 14; CDR3aa: CASSSGGSGETQYF; CDR3nt: TGTGCCAGCAGTTCAGGGGGTTCGGGAGAGACCCAGTACTTC
v_gene: TRBV28; d_gene: TRBD2; j_gene: TRBJ2-1; abundance: many; len: 17; CDR3aa: CASSFHLAGDAYNEQFF; CDR3nt: TGTGCCAGCAGTTTCCACCTTGCGGGAGACGCCTACAATGAGCAGTTCTTC
v_gene: TRBV28; d_gene: TRBD1; j_gene: TRBJ2-1; abundance: .; len: 15; CDR3aa: CASSFSGTGGNEQFF; CDR3nt: TGTGCCAGCAGTTTCTCCGGGACAGGGGGCAATGAGCAGTTCTTC
v_gene: TRBV7-7; d_gene: TRBD1; j_gene: TRBJ2-1; abundance: many; len: 17; CDR3aa: CASSLGPGQGAKNEQFF; CDR3nt: TGTGCTAGCAGCTTAGGTCCGGGACAGGGGGCGAAAAATGAGCAGTTCTTC
v_gene: TRBV5-1; d_gene: TRBD1; j_gene: TRBJ1-1; abundance: many; len: 15; CDR3aa: CASSATGGPVTEAFF; CDR3nt: TGCGCCAGCAGCGCGACAGGGGGCCCGGTAACTGAAGCTTTCTTT